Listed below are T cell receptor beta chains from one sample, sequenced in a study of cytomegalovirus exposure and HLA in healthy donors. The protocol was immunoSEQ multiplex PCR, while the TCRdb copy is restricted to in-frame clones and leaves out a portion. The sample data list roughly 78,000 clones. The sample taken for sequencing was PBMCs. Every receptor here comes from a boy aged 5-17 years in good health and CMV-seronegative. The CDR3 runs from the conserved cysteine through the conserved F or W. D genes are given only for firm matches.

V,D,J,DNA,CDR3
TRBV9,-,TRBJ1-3,TGTGCCAGCAGCGCCACACAGGGAAACACCATATATTTT,CASSATQGNTIYF
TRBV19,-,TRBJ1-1,TGTGCCAGTAGTATGTCGGGGGTTACGAACACTGAAGCTTTCTTT,CASSMSGVTNTEAFF
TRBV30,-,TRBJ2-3,TGTGCCTGGATCCCGGAGTTGCCCAGGGAAGCCGAAGATACGCAGTATTTT,CAWIPELPREAEDTQYF
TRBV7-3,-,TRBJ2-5,TGTGCCAGCAGCTCCGGGAGTGGGGGGACCCAGTACTTC,CASSSGSGGTQYF
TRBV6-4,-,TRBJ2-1,TGTGCCAGCAGACGGACTGCTACCAGCTCCTACAATGAGCAGTTCTTC,CASRRTATSSYNEQFF
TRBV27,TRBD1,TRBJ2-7,TGTGCCAGCAGTTCGCGGACAGGGGGTGGGGTCCTTGGGCCCTACGAGCAGTACTTC,CASSSRTGGGVLGPYEQYF
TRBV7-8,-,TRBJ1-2,TGTGCCAGCATCCAAACTAGGGGGAACAATCCCGGCTATGGCTACACCTTC,CASIQTRGNNPGYGYTF
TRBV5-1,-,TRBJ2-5,TGCGCCAGCATCTATTTAGAGACCCAGTACTTC,CASIYLETQYF
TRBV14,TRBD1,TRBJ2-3,TGTGCCAGCAGGCCCTTGGGACAGGGTAACCCAGATACGCAGTATTTT,CASRPLGQGNPDTQYF
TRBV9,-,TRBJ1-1,TGTGCCAGCAGCGTAGCTACGTCGGTTCGCGGGTTCGGGACTGAAGCTTTCTTT,CASSVATSVRGFGTEAFF
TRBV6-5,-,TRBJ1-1,TGTGCCAGCAGCCTCGGCCAGATCCCGGGGGAAGCTTTCTTT,CASSLGQIPGEAFF
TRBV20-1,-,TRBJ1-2,TGCAGTGCTAGAGCTCCAGGTGGCTACACCTTC,CSARAPGGYTF
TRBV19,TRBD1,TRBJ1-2,TGTGCCAGTAGTCCAGGGGGAGGCTACACCTTC,CASSPGGGYTF
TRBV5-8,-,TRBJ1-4,TGTGCCAGCAGCTTGGTGGAGCTTGAAAAACTGTTTTTT,CASSLVELEKLFF
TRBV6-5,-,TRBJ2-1,TGTGCCAGCAGTTACTCTTTAATCGGGAATGAGCAGTTCTTC,CASSYSLIGNEQFF
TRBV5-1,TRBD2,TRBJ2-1,TGCGCCAGCCGCTTGGGACTAGGGTTCCATGAGCAGTTCTTC,CASRLGLGFHEQFF
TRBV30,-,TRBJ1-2,TGTGCCTGGACCGCTGTAGATGGCTACACCTTC,CAWTAVDGYTF
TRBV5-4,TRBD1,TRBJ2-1,TGTGCCAGCAGACGGGACAGGGGCTCCTACAATGAGCAGTTCTTC,CASRRDRGSYNEQFF
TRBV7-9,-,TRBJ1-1,TGTGCCAGCAGCCCTTCGGGAGGGGTCGAAGCTTTCTTT,CASSPSGGVEAFF
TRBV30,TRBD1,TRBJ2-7,TGTGCCTGTAGGGACAGAGAAACCTACGAGCAGTACTTC,CACRDRETYEQYF
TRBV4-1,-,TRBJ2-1,TGCGCCAGCAGCCCCCCCGCCGTCAGCTCCTACAATGAGCAGTTCTTC,CASSPPAVSSYNEQFF
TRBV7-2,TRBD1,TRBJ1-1,TGTGCCAGCAGCTCACAGGGGGGGGACACTGAAGCTTTCTTT,CASSSQGGDTEAFF
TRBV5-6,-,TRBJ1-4,TGTGCCAGCAGCCGGAGGGAGGGTAATGAAAAACTGTTTTTT,CASSRREGNEKLFF
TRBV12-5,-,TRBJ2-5,TGTGCTAGTGGCCAGGGGCTCCAAGAGACCCAGTACTTC,CASGQGLQETQYF
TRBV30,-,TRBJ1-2,TGTGCCTGGAGTGTTACAGGTTCTAACTATGGCTACACCTTC,CAWSVTGSNYGYTF
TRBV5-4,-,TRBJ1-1,TGTGCCAGCAGCTTGGGAGTGGACAGGAACACTGAAGCTTTCTTT,CASSLGVDRNTEAFF
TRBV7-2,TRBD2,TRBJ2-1,TGTGCCAGCAGCTTTGGGGGACTAGCGGAGTTTTACAATGAGCAGTTCTTC,CASSFGGLAEFYNEQFF
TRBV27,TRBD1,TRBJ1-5,TGTGCCAGCCGAGGGACAGGTGGAGATGAGCCCCAGCATTTT,CASRGTGGDEPQHF
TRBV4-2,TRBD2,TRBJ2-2,TGTGCCAGCAGCCAAGATTCCGGAGCGGGAGGGCTCACCGGGGAGCTGTTTTTT,CASSQDSGAGGLTGELFF
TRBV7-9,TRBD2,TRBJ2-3,TGTGCCAGCAGCTTAGGAGGAGGACTAGCGGGGACAGATACGCAGTATTTT,CASSLGGGLAGTDTQYF
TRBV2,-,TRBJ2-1,TGTGCCAGCAGCTCCGGGACAAGCACCTACAATGAGCAGTTCTTC,CASSSGTSTYNEQFF